This T cell receptor (beta chain) emerged from a study of control samples from healthy donors and cancer patients. Sequencing used immunoSEQ multiplex PCR; TCRdb keeps in-frame clones, though not all of them. In the table there are about 410,000 clones, approximately 90% of which are singletons. CDR1 and CDR2 from the germline V gene are LNHDA and SQIVND (reference sequence). The CDR3 is made up of 13 amino acids. Between the trimmed V and J ends, which lost 7 bases and 4 bases, there was a span of 13 bases. This sequence was found in a middle-aged man with head and neck cancer. The chain joins TRBV19 to TRBJ1-1; the D is unclear. Specimen: PBMCs. This CDR3 reads CASTPGTFTEAFF. The CDR3 bases are TGTGCCAGTACCCCGGGCACCTTCACTGAAGCTTTCTTT.